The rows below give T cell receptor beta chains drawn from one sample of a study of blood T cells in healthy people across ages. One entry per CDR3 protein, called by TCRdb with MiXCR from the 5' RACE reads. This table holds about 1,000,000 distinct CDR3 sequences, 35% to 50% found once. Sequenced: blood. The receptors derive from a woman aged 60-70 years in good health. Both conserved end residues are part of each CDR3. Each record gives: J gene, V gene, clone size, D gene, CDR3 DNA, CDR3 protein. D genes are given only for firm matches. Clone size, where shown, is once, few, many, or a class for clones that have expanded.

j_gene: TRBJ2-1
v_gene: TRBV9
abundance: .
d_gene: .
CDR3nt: TGTGCCAGCAGCGTAGAAGGGGGGCGCATGAATGAGCAGTTCTTC
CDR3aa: CASSVEGGRMNEQFF

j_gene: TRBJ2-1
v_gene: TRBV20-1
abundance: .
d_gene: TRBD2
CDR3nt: TGCAGTGCTATGACCCCGGGACTAGCGAACAATGAGCAGTTCTTC
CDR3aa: CSAMTPGLANNEQFF

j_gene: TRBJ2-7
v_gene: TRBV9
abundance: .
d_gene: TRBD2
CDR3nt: TGTGCCAGCAGCGTAGGGCTTCCGGGACTAGCGGGAGGAGAGCAGTACTTC
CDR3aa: CASSVGLPGLAGGEQYF

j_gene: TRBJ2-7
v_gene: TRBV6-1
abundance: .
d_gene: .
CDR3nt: TGTGCCAGCACCCAATCTACAGGGCTTTCTTACGAGCAGTACTTC
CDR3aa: CASTQSTGLSYEQYF

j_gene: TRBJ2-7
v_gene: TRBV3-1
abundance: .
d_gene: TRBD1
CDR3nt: TGTGCCAGCAGCCCCGCAGGGGGAGCCTACGAGCAGTACTTC
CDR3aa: CASSPAGGAYEQYF

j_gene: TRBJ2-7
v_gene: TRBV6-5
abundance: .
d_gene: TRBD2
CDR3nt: TGTGCCAGCAGTTACTCGGCTAGCGGGAGACTCGAGCAGTACTTC
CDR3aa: CASSYSASGRLEQYF

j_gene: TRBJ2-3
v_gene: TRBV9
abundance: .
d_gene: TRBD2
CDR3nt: TGTGCCGGCAGCGTAGACAGACTAGCGGCCGGTGGTCGTCCAGATACGCAGTATTTT
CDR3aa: CAGSVDRLAAGGRPDTQYF

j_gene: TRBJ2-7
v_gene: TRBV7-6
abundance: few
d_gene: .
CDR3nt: TGTGCCAGCAGCGCCGAGGGCGGTGATCACTACGAGCAGTACTTC
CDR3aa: CASSAEGGDHYEQYF

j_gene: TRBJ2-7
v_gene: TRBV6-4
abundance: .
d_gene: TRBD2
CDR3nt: TGTGCCAGCAGTGGGGCTAGCGGGATTTCCGAGCAGTACTTC
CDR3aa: CASSGASGISEQYF

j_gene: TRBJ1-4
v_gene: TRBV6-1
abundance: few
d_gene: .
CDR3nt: TGTGCCAGCAGGCTCACCGCAACTAATGAAAAACTGTTTTTT
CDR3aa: CASRLTATNEKLFF